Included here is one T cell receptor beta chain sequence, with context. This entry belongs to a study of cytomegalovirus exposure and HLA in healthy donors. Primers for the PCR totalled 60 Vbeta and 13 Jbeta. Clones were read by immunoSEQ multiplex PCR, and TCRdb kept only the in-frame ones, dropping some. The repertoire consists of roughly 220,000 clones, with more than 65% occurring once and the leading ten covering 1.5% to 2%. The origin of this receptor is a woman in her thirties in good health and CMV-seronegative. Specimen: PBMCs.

The CDR3 nucleotides read TGTGCCAGCATCGGGTCGGCTATCGGGGAGCTGTTTTTT. The encoded protein is CASIGSAIGELFF. The V and J genes are TRBV2 and TRBJ2-2; no clear D. Germline V gene data show CDR1 as SNHLY and CDR2 as FYNNEI. This CDR3 region has 13 residues. The V end was cut by 7 bases, the J end by 7 bases, with 13 bases between. Complete variable domain (other parts from reference TRBV2 and TRBJ2-2): EPEVTQTPSHQVTQMGQEVILRCVPISNHLYFYWYRQILGQKVEFLVSFYNNEISEKSEIFDDQFSVERPDGSNFTLKIRSTKLEDSAMYFCASIGSAIGELFFGEGSRLTVL.